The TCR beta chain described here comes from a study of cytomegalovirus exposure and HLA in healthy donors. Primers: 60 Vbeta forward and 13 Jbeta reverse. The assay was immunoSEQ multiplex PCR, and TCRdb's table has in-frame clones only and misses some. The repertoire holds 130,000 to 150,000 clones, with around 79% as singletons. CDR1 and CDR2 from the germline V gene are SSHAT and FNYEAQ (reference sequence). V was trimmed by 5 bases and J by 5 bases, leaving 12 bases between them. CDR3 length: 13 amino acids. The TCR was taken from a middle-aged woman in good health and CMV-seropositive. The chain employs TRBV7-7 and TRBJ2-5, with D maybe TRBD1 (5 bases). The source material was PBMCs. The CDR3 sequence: CASSPNWGETQYF. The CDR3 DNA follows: TGTGCCAGCAGCCCTAATTGGGGCGAGACCCAGTACTTC. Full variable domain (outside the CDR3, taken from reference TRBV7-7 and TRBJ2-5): GAGVSQSPRYKVTKRGQDVTLRCDPISSHATLYWYQQALGQGPEFLTYFNYEAQPDKSGLPSDRFSAERPEGSISTLTIQRTEQRDSAMYRCASSPNWGETQYFGPGTRLLVL.